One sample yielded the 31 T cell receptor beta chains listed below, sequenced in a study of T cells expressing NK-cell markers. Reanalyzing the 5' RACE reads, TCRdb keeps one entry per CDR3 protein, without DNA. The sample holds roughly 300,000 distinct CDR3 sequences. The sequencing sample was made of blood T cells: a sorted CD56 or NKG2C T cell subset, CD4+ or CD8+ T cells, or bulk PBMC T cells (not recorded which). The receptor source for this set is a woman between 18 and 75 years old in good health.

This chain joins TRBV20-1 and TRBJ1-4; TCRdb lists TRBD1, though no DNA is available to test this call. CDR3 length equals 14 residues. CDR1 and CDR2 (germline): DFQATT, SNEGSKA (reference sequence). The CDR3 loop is CSATWGQGREKLFF.

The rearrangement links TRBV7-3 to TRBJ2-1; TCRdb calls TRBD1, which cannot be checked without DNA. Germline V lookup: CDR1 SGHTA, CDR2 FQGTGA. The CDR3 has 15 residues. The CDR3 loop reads CASSWGPRSYNEQFF.

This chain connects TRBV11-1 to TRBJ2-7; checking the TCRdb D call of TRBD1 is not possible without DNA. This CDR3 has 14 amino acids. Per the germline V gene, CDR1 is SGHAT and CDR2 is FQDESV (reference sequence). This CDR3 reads CASSFRGRLYEQYF.

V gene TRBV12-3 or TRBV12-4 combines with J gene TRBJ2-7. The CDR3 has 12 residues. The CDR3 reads CASRGWAYEQYF.

The CDR3 reads CASSQTSPMGTQYF. The V and J genes are TRBV6-2 or TRBV6-3 and TRBJ2-5; TCRdb indicates TRBD2, and absent DNA this call remains unverified. Per germline, CDR1 MNHEY and CDR2 SVGEGT. This CDR3 is built from 14 residues.

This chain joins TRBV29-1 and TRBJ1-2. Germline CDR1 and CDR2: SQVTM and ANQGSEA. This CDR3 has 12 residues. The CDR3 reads CSVDPGSYGYTF.

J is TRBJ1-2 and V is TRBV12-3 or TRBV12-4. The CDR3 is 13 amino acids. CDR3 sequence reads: CASSSDGEGGYTF.

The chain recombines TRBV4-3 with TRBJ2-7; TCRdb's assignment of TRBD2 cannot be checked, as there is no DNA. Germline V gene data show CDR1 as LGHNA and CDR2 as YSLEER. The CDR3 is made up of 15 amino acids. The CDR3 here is CASSQRPGPRYEQYF.

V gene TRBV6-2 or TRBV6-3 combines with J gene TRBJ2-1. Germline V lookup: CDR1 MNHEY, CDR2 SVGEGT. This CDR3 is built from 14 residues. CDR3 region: CASSGRLSYNEQFF.

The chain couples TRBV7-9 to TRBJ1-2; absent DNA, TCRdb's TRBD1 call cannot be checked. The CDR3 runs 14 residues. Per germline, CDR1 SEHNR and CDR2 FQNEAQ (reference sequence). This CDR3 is CASSLVSQGNGYTF.

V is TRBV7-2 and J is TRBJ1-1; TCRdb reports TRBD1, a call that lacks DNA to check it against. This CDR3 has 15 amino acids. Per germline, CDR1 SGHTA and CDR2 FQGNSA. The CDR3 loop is CASSLEWREGTEAFF.

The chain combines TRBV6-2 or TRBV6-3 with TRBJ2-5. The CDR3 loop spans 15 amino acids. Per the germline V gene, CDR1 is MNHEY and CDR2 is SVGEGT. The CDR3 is CASSQLPDSQETQYF.

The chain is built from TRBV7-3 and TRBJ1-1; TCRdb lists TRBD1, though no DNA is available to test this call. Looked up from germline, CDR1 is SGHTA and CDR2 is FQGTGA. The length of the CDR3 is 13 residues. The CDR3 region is CASSFRASTEAFF.

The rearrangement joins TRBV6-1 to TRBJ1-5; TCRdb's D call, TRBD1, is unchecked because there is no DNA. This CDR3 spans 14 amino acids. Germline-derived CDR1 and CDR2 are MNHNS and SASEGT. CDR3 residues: CATNRDLGNQPQHF.

CDR3 region: CASSKGGDWELFF. This sequence joins TRBV21-1 and TRBJ2-2; TCRdb returns TRBD2, unconfirmable since there is no DNA. TRBV21-1 is listed as a pseudogene. The CDR3 runs 13 residues.

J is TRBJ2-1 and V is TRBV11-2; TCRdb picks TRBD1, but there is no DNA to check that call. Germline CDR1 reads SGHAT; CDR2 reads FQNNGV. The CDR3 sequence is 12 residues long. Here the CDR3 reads CASGGRNNEQFF.

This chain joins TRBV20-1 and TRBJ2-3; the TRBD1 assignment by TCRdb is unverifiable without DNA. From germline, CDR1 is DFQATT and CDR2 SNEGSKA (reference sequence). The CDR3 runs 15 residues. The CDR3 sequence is CSASGSDGAPDTQYF.

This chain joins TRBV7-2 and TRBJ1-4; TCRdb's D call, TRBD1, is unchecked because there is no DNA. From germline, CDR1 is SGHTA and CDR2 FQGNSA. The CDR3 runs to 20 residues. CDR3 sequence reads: CASSLAGKFRVGAENEKLFF.

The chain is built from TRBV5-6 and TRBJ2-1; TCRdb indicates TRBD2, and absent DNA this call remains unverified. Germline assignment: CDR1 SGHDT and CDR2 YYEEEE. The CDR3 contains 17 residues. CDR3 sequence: CASSFTPTSGDYNEQFF.

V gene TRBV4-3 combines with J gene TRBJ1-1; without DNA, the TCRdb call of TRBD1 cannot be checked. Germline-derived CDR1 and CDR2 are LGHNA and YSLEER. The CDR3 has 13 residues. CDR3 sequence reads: CASSQDLDREAFF.

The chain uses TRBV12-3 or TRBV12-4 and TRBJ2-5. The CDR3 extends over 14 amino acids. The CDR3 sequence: CASSLLVGWETQYF.

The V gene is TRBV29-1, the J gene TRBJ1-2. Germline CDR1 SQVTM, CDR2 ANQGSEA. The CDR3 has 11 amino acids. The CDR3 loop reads CSVGEPEGYTF. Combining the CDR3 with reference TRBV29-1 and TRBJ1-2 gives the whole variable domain SAVISQKPSRDICQRGTSLTIQCQVDSQVTMMFWYRQQPGQSLTLIATANQGSEATYESGFVIDKFPISRPNLTFSTLTVSNMSPEDSSIYLCSVGEPEGYTFGSGTRLTVV.

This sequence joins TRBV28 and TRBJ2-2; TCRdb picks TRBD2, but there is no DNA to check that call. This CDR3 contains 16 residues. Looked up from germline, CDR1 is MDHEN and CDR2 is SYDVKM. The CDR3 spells CASSFFLAGGTGELFF.

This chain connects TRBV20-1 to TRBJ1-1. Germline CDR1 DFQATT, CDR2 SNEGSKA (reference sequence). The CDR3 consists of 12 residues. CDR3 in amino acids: CRAFTRGAEAFF.

The CDR3: CASSPPVGGGTEAFF. The chain carries TRBV5-4 and TRBJ1-1; TCRdb returns TRBD1, unconfirmable since there is no DNA. The germline CDR1 and CDR2 sequences are SGHNT and YYREEE (reference sequence). The CDR3 loop spans 15 amino acids.

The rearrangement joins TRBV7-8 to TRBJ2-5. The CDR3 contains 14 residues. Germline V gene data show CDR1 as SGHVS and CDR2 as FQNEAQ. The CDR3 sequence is CASSLWLPQETQYF.

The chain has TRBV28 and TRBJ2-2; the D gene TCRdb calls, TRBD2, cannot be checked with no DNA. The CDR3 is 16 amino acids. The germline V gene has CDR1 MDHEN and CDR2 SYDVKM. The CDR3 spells CASSSLAGGGTGELFF.

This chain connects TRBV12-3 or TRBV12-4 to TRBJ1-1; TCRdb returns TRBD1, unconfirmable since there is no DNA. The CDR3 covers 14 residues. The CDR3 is CVSSFTGTGTEAFF.

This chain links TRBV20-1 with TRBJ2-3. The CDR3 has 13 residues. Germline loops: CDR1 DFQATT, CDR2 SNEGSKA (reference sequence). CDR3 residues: CSARDTRTDTQYF.

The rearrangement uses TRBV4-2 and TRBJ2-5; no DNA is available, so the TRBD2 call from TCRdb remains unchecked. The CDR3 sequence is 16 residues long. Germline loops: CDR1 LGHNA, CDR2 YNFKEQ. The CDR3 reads CASSQAAGLLQETQYF.

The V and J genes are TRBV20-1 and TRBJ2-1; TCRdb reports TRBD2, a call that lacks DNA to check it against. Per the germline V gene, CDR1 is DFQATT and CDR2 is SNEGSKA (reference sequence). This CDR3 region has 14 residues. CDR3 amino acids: CSASPSGPYNEQFF.